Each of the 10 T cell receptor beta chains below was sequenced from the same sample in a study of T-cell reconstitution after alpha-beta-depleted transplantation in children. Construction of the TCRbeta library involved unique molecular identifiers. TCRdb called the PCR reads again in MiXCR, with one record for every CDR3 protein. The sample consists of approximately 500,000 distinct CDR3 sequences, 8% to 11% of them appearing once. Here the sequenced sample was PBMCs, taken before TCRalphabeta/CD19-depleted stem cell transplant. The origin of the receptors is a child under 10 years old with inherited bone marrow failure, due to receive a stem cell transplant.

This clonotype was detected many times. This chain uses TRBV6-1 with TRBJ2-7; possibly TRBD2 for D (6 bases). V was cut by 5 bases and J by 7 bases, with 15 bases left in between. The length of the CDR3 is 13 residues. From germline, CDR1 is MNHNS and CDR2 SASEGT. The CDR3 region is CASSRDGGGEQYF. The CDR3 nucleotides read TGTGCCAGCAGTCGGGACGGTGGAGGGGAGCAGTACTTC.

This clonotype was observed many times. CDR3 in DNA: TGTGCCAGCAGCTCCTCCTTCGATGAGCAGTTCTTC. Translating gives CASSSSFDEQFF. The chain recombines TRBV9 with TRBJ2-1; D gene ambiguous. This CDR3 has 12 residues. Trimming took off 4 bases at V and 8 bases at J, with 10 bases between the two ends. The germline CDR1 and CDR2 sequences are SGDLS and YYNGEE. The full variable domain, completed using reference TRBV9 and TRBJ2-1, is DSGVTQTPKHLITATGQRVTLRCSPRSGDLSVYWYQQSLDQGLQFLIQYYNGEERAKGNILERFSAQQFPDLHSELNLSSLELGDSALYFCASSSSFDEQFFGPGTRLTVL.

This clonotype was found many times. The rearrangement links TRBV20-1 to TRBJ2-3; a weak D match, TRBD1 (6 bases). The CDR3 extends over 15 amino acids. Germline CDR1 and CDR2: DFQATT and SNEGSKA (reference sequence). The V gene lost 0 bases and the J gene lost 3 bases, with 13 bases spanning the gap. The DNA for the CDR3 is TGCAGTGCTAGAGATCGGCAGGGGCTGACAGATACGCAGTATTTT. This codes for CSARDRQGLTDTQYF.

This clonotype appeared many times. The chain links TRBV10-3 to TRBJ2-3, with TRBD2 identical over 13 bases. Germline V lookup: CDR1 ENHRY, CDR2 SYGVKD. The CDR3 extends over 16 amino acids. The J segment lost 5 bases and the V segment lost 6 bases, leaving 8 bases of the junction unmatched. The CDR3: CAISVGLAGVRDTQYF. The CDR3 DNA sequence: TGTGCCATCAGCGTCGGACTAGCGGGAGTGCGAGATACGCAGTATTTT.

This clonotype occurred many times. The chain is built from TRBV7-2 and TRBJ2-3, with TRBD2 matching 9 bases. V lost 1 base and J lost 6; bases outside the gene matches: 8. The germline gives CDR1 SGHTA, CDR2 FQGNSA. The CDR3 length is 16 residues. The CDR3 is CASSLVGGAGGDTQYF. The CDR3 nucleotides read TGTGCCAGCAGCTTAGTCGGTGGTGCGGGAGGGGATACGCAGTATTTT.

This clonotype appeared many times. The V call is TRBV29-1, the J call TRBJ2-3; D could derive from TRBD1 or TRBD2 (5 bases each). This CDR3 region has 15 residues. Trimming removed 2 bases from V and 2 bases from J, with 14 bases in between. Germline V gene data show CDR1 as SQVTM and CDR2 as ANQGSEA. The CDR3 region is CSVETGRESTDTQYF. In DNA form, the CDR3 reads TGCAGCGTTGAAACGGGCAGGGAGTCCACAGATACGCAGTATTTT.

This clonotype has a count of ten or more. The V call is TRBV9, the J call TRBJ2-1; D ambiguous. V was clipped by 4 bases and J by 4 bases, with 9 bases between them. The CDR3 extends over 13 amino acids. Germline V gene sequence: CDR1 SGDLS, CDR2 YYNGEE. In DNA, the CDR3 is TGTGCCAGCAGCCTCTATGAATACAATGAGCAGTTCTTC. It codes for CASSLYEYNEQFF.

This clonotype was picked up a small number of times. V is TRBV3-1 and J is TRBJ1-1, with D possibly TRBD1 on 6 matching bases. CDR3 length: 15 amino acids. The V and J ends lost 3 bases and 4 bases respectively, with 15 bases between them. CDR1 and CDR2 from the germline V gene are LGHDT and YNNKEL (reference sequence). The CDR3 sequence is CASSHRGGERTEAFF. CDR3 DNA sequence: TGTGCCAGCAGCCACCGAGGGGGGGAGCGCACTGAAGCTTTCTTT.

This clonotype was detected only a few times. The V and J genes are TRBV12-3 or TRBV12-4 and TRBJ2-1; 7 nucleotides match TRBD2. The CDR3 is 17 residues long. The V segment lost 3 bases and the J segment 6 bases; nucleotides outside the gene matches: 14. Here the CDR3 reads CASSFPPGGSIGNEQFF. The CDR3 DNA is TGTGCCAGCAGTTTTCCCCCTGGCGGGAGTATAGGCAATGAGCAGTTCTTC.

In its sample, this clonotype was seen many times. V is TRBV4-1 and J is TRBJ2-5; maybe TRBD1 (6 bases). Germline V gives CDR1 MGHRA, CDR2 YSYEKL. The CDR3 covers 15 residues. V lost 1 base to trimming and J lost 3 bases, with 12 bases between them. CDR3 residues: CASSQGQDVEETQYF. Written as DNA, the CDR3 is TGCGCCAGCAGCCAAGGACAGGATGTGGAAGAGACCCAGTACTTC.